This TCR beta chain was captured in a study of cytomegalovirus exposure and HLA in healthy donors. PCR used 60 Vbeta primers and 13 Jbeta primers. The protocol was immunoSEQ multiplex PCR, while the TCRdb copy is restricted to in-frame clones and leaves out a portion. Of over 150,000 clones in the sample, just under 85% were seen once. Note on this clone: No antigen is known for it.

CDR1 is MNHEY and CDR2 is SMNVEV in the germline V gene (reference sequence). The CDR3 contains 17 residues. The J segment lost 0 bases and the V segment lost 5 bases, leaving 7 bases of the junction unmatched. Whole-study findings and limits: Later, an analysis showed that TCR beta chains associated with HLA were more clonally expanded than others that were equally common. The authors later found most CMV-associated TCR beta chains appeared HLA-restricted.

At sampling all donors were nominally healthy, likely with unrecorded immune exposures. The sample comprised PBMCs. This chain connects TRBV27 to TRBJ1-4; 9 bases agree with TRBD1. This clonotype originated in a girl aged 5 to 17 in good health and CMV-seropositive. The CDR3 sequence: CASSPGQGISTNEKLFF. The CDR3 DNA reads as TGTGCCAGCAGTCCGGGACAGGGCATTTCAACTAATGAAAAACTGTTTTTT.